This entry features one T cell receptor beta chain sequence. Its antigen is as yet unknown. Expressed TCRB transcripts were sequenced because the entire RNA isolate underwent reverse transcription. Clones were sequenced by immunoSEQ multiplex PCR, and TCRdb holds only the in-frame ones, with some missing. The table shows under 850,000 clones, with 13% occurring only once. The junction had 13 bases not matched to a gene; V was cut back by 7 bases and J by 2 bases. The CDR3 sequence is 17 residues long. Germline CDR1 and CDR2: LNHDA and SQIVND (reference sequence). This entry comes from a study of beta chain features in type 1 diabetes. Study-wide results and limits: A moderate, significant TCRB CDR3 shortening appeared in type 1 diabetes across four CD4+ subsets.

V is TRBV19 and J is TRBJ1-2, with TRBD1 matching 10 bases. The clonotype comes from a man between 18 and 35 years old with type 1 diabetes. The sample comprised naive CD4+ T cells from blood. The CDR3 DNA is TGTGCCAGTAAGCCCCTCGACAGGGGGCTCGTCAACTATGGCTACACCTTC. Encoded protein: CASKPLDRGLVNYGYTF.